This TCR beta chain was captured by sequencing in a study of human T cells and chemical hapten exposure. Study-wide findings and caveats: Sensitization with DPC brought no change to TCRs above 1 in 1000 in frequency.

TCRdb used MiXCR to reprocess the RACE reads, holding one entry per CDR3 protein. Of approximately 79,000 distinct CDR3 sequences listed, approximately 8.6% are singletons. As concerns this clonotype: The antigen is not known.

Time point meaning: healthy volunteer bleed at 6 weeks. Total RNA extraction was carried out from unfractionated whole blood. The material sequenced was whole blood. This clonotype was sampled from a male donor in good health. Some clones in this sample may be carry-over from other donors' samples.

In DNA form, the CDR3 reads TGTGCCAGCAGCCCTCGCGGGCTTAGCGACGAGCAGTTCTTC. Its translation is CASSPRGLSDEQFF. This rearrangement joins TRBV7-2 to TRBJ2-1; D is perhaps TRBD2 (5 bases). CDR1 SGHTA and CDR2 FQGNSA come from the germline V gene. Deletions cut 5 bases from V and 10 bases from J, with 18 bases between. This CDR3 contains 14 residues.